This T cell receptor (beta chain) was profiled in a study of cytomegalovirus exposure and HLA in healthy donors. CDR1 and CDR2 (germline): LNHDA, SQIVND (reference sequence). With 7 bases removed from V and 4 bases from J, the gap between germline ends came to 16 bases. This CDR3 has 14 amino acids. Sequencing used immunoSEQ multiplex PCR; TCRdb keeps in-frame clones, though not all of them. The sample lists 300,000 or so clones; 88% were seen once. Study results and limitations: Rarity marked most TCR sequences, yet some public TCRs occurred in many donors. The study listed approximately 160 cytomegalovirus-associated TCR beta chains. The classifier was said to identify cytomegalovirus status with high specificity and sensitivity. Confirmation was obtained in vitro that a few CMV-associated chains are specific for CMV antigens.

About this clone: No antigen is known for it.

Input material: PBMCs. The chain joins TRBV19 to TRBJ1-2; tentatively, D is TRBD1 (5 bases). The TCR was taken from a man aged 30 to 45 in good health and CMV-seronegative. CDR3 residues: CASTLTGAGYGYTF. The DNA of the CDR3 is TGTGCCAGTACCCTAACTGGGGCCGGCTATGGCTACACCTTC.